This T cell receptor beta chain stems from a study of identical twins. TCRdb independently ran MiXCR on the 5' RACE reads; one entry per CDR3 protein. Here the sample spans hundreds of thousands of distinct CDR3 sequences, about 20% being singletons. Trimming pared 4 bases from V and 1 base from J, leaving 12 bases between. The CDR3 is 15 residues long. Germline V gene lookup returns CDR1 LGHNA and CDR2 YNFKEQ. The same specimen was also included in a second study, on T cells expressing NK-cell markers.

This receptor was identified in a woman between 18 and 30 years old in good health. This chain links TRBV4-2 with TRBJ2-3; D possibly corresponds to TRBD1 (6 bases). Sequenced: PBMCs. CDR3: CASSRSAGGTDTQYF. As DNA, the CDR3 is TGTGCCAGCAGCCGGTCGGCAGGGGGCACAGATACGCAGTATTTT.